This TCR beta chain was retrieved from a study of HIV-infected patients and healthy controls. Germline lookup yields CDR1 MGHRA and CDR2 YSYEKL. The CDR3 has 18 residues. Trimming took 0 bases from V and 0 from J, leaving 17 bases between them. Each CDR3 protein is one row after TCRdb ran MiXCR on the 5' RACE reads. The sample gives some 20,000 distinct CDR3 sequences, roughly a fifth of which show up once; approximately 35% is in the top ten. This clonotype was seen repeatedly, ten times or more. The chain couples TRBV4-1 to TRBJ1-1; D remains ambiguous. This TCR was recovered from a human donor in good health. The sample taken for sequencing was CD8+ T cells from blood. The CDR3 spells CASSQDTAGVGMNTEAFF. CDR3 DNA sequence: TGCGCCAGCAGCCAAGATACGGCGGGAGTTGGGATGAACACTGAAGCTTTCTTT.